This TCR beta chain was recorded in a study of shared clonotypes between healthy human individuals (dated by TCRdb to 2018 to 2020). Looking at the study overall: The cohort comprised a couple of women and a few men aged 18 to 49 years. Blood TCR repertoires of roughly five healthy adults were deeply sequenced to estimate repertoire size and the extent of clonotype sharing between individuals. To increase sequencing depth and limit assay-specific biases, different laboratories used diverse techniques to prepare libraries and sequence TCR repertoires. Each donor's leukapheresis produced roughly between roughly 0.85 and 9.5 billion PBMCs. Summary of the overall study and its limitations: Only blood was sampled, and tissue TCR repertoires likely differ from those in blood. Pairwise subsampling indicated that sequencing depth was expected to affect the degree of clonotype sharing among donors. Because the study included only a small number of donors, the genetic and exposure-history diversity represented was limited.

Using the deep immunoSEQ assay, multiplex PCR amplified TCR CDR3 regions from genomic DNA. Genomic DNA extracted from each cell subset was distributed evenly over all wells of several immunoSEQ 96-well plates, and each plate served as one replicate. For unsorted PBMC, each replicate PCR was loaded with 300 ng genomic DNA, equivalent to 30,000 or so T cell genomes. Unsorted PBMC genomic DNA was sequenced across ten immunoSEQ deep assay plates. The purified libraries were quantified using a Qubit 3.0 fluorometer, sized with a Bioanalyzer 2100, and then quantified again using the KAPA Library Quantification kit. Every immunoSEQ 96-well plate was sequenced on a dedicated single-read 150-cycle Illumina NextSeq 550 flow cell. Under the source paper's analysis protocol: Because the immunoSEQ output included only junctional sequences and no quality scores, the filtering could not be the same as the filtering used for full-length reads. Sequences were annotated with PyIR, a Python wrapper for IgBLAST v1.9, and V/J genes and CDR3 were assigned using IMGT germline references. Reads were removed for weak V/J assignments (E-value above 1e-6), missing CDR3, stop codons, out-of-frame junctions, or ambiguous translated residues. A V3J clonotype was defined by an identical inferred V gene, J gene, and CDR3 amino acid sequence. The percentage overlap between two repertoires was calculated by dividing the number of shared unique clonotypes by the size of the smaller repertoire. Richness of each repertoire was evaluated using RTK rarefaction, the Chao1 estimator, and Recon v2.1 estimates of unobserved clonotypes. In its TCRdb copy, this immuneACCESS table keeps in-frame sequences only and misses some clones. Where compared with another copy, unresolved V genes explain less than half of these, and the others have no known cause. The V and J calls and the clone size are those of that table, but D and trimming were determined from the DNA. The sample includes hundreds of thousands of clones, with around 76% observed a single time. In total, the top ten clones hold around 13% of the sample.

Healthy HIV-negative adults with no recently reported acute infections or vaccinations were included as donors. Every donor was a Caucasian adult living in Nashville, Tennessee, USA. For unsorted samples, 90 million to 95 million PBMCs were counted, and genomic DNA was extracted using the QIAamp DNA Blood Mini kit. Blood was collected by leukapheresis, and PBMCs were isolated by Ficoll-Histopaque density gradient centrifugation and then cryopreserved in liquid nitrogen vapor phase. In regard to this clone: Its antigen remains unidentified. No much larger clonotype is one base removed from it; base qualities were not supplied.

The germline V gene provides CDR1 SGHVS and CDR2 FNYEAQ. The CDR3 measures 14 amino acids from cysteine to phenylalanine. Only the CDR3 portion is preserved as DNA: 42 bases, with reading frame beginning at the first base. The germline V end is reduced by 5 bases and the J end by 5 bases; junction bases left unmatched: 6. Material: PBMCs. The clonotype originates from a woman aged 40 to 50 in good health. Some clones in this sample may be carry-over from other donors' samples. The chain couples TRBV7-6 to TRBJ2-1; a stretch of 7 junction bases matches TRBD1. CDR3 sequence: CASSRGTANNEQFF. The DNA reads TGTGCCAGCAGCAGGGGGACAGCCAACAATGAGCAGTTCTTC. The CDR3, completed at both ends by the reference TRBV7-6 and TRBJ2-1 genes, gives the full variable domain GAGVSQSPRYKVTKRGQDVALRCDPISGHVSLYWYRQALGQGPEFLTYFNYEAQQDKSGLPNDRFSAERPEGSISTLTIQRTEQRDSAMYRCASSRGTANNEQFFGPGTRLTVL.